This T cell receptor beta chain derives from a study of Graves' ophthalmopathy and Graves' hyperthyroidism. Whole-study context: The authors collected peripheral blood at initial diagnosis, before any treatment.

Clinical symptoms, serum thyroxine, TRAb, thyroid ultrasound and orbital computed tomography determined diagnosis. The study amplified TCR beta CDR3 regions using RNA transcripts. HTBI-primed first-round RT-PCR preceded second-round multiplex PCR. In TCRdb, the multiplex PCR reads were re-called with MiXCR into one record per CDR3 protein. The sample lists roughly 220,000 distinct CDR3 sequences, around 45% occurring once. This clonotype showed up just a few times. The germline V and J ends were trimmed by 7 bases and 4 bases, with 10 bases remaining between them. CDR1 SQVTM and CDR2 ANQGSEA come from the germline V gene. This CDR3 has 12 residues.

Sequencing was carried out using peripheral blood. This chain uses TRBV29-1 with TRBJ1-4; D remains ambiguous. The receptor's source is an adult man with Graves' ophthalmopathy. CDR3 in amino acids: CSGRVLNEKLFF. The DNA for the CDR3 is TGCAGCGGTCGGGTACTTAATGAAAAACTGTTTTTT.